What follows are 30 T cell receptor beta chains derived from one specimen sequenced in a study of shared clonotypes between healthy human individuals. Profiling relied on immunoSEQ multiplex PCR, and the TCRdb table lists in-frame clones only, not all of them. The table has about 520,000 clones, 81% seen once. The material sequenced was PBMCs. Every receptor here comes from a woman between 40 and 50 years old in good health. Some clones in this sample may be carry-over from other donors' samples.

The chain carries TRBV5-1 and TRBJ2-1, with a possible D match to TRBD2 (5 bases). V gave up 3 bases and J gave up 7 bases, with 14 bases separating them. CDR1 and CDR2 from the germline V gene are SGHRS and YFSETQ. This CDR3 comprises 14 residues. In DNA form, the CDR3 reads TGCGCCAGCAGCTGGGATGGGAGCGAAAATGAGCAGTTCTTC. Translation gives CASSWDGSENEQFF.

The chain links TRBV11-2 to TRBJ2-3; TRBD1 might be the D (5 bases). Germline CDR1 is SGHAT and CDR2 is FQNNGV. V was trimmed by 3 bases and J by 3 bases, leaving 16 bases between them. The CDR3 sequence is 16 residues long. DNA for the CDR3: TGTGCCAGCAGCTTTAGGGGTGGACGGGCTACAGATACGCAGTATTTT. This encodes CASSFRGGRATDTQYF.

CDR3 region: CAWRRPGGYGANVLTF. In DNA, the CDR3 is TGTGCCTGGAGACGGCCAGGGGGATATGGGGCCAACGTCCTGACTTTC. The chain employs TRBV30 and TRBJ2-6; 7 bases align to TRBD1. Trimming at V came to 3 bases and at J to 3 bases, leaving 8 bases not matched to a gene. Germline CDR1 is GTSNPN and CDR2 is SVGIG (reference sequence). The CDR3 covers 16 residues.

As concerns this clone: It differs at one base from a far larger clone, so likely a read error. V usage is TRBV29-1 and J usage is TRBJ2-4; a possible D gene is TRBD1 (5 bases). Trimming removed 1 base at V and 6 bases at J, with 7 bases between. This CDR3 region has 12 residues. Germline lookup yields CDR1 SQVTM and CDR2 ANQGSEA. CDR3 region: CSVEGGRNIQYF. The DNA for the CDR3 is TGCAGCGTTGAAGGGGGCAGAAACATTCAGTACTTC.

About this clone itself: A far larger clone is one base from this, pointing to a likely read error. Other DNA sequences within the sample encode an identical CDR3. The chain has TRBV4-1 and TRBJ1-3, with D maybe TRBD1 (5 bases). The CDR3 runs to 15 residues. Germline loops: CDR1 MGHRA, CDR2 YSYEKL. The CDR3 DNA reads TGTGCCAGCAGCCAGTCCCTCGGGGGAGCAAACACCATATATTTT. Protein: CASSQSLGGANTIYF.

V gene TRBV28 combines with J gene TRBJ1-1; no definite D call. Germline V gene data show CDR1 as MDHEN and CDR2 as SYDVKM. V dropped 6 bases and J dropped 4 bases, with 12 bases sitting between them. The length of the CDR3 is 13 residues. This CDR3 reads CASRQTWGTEAFF. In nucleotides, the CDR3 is TGTGCCAGCAGACAGACTTGGGGCACTGAAGCTTTCTTT.

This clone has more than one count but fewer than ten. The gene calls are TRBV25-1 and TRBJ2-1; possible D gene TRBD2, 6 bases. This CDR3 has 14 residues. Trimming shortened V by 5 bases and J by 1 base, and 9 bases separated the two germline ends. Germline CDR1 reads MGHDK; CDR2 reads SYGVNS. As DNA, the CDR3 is TGTGCCAGCAGTCCTGCGGGATCCTACAATGAGCAGTTCTTC. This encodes CASSPAGSYNEQFF.

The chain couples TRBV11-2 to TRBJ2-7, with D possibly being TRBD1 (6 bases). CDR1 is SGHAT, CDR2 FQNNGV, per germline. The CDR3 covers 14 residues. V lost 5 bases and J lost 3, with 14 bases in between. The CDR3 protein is CASSPNRVSYEQYF. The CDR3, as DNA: TGTGCCAGCAGCCCCAACAGGGTAAGCTACGAGCAGTACTTC. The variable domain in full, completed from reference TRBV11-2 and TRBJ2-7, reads EAGVAQSPRYKIIEKRQSVAFWCNPISGHATLYWYQQILGQGPKLLIQFQNNGVVDDSQLPKDRFSAERLKGVDSTLKIQPAKLEDSAVYLCASSPNRVSYEQYFGPGTRLTVT.

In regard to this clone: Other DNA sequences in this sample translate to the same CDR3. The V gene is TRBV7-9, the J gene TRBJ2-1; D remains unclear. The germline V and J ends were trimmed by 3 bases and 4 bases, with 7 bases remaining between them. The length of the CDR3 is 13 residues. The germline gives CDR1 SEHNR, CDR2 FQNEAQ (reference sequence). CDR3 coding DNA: TGTGCCAGCAGCTTGGGATCGTACAATGAGCAGTTCTTC. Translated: CASSLGSYNEQFF.

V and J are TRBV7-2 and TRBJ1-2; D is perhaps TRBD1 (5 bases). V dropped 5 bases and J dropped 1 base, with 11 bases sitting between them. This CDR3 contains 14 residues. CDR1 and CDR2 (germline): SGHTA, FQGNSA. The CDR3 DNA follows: TGTGCCAGCAGCGGGGACGTTAGTAACTATGGCTACACCTTC. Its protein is CASSGDVSNYGYTF.

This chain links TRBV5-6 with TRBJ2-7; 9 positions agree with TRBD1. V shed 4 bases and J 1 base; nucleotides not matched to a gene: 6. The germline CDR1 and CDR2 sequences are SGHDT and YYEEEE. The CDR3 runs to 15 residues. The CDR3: CASSLGTGISYEQYF. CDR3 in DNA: TGTGCCAGCAGCCTCGGGACAGGGATATCCTACGAGCAGTACTTC.

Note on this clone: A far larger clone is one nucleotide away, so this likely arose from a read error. The CDR3 DNA reads TGTGCCTGGAGTGACCTGCGTGTCGGGGAGCTGTTTTTT. Its translation: CAWSDLRVGELFF. The V gene is TRBV30, the J gene TRBJ2-2; no firm D call. V was clipped by 1 base and J by 7 bases, with 10 bases between them. The germline gives CDR1 GTSNPN, CDR2 SVGIG (reference sequence). The CDR3 is 13 residues long.

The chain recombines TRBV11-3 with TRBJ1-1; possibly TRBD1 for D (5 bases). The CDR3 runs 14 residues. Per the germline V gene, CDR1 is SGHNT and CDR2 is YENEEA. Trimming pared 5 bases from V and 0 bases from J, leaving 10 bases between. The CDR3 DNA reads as TGTGCCAGCAGCCCGGGACGGATGAACACTGAAGCTTTCTTT. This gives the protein CASSPGRMNTEAFF.

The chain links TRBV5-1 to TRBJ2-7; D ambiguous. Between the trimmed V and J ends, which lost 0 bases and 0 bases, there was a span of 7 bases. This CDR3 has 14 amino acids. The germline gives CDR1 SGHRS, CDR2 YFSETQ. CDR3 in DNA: TGCGCCAGCAGCTTGGATCCCACCTCCTACGAGCAGTACTTC. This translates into CASSLDPTSYEQYF.

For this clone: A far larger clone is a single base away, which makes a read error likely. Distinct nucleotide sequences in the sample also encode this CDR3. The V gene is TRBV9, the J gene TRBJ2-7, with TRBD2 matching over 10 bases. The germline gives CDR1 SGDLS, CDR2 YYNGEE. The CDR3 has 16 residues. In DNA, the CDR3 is TGTGCTAGCAGCGTAGGGCCTAGCGGGGGATCCTACGAGCAGTACTTC. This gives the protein CASSVGPSGGSYEQYF.

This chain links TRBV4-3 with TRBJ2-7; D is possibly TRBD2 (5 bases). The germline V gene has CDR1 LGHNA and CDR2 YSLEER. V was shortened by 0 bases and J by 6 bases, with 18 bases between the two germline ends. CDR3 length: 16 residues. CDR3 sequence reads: CASSQDRWPGYIEQYF. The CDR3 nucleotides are TGCGCCAGCAGCCAAGATCGATGGCCGGGGTATATCGAGCAGTACTTC.

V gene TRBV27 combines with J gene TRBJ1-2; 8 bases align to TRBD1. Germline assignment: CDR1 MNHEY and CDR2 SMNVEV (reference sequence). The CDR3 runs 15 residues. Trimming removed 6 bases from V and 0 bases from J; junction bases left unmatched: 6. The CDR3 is CASRRQGTPNYGYTF. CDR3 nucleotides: TGTGCCAGCAGAAGACAGGGGACACCTAACTATGGCTACACCTTC.

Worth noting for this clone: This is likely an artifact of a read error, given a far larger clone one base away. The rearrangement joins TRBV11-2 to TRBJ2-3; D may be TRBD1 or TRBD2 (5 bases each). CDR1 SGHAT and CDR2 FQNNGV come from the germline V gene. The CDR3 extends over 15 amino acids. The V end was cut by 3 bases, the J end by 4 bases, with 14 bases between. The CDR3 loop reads CASSFWGCSPDTQYF. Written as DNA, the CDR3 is TGTGCCAGCAGCTTTTGGGGGTGTTCTCCAGATACGCAGTATTTT.

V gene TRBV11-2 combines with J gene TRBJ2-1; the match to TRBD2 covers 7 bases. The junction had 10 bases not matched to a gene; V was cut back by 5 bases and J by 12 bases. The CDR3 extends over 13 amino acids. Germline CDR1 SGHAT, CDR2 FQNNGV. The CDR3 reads CASSQGRAIAQFF. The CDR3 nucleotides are TGTGCCAGCAGCCAAGGGAGGGCGATCGCGCAGTTCTTC. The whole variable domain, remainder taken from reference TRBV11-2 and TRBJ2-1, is EAGVAQSPRYKIIEKRQSVAFWCNPISGHATLYWYQQILGQGPKLLIQFQNNGVVDDSQLPKDRFSAERLKGVDSTLKIQPAKLEDSAVYLCASSQGRAIAQFFGPGTRLTVL.

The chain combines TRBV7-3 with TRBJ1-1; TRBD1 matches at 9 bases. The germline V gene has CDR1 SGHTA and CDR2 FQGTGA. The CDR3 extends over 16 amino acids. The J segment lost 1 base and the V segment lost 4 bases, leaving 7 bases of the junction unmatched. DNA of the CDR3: TGTGCCAGCAGCTCCGGGACAGGGAGGGGGAACACTGAAGCTTTCTTT. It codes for CASSSGTGRGNTEAFF.

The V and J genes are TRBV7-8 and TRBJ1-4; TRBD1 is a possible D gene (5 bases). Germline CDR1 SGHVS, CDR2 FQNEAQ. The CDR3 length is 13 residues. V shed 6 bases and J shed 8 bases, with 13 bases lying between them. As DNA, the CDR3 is TGTGCCAGCAGACAAGGGGTGGGGGAAAAACTGTTTTTT. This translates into CASRQGVGEKLFF.

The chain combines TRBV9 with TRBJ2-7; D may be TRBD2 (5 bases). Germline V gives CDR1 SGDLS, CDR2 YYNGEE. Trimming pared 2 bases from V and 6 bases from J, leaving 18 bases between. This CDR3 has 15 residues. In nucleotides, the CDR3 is TGTGCCAGCAGCGTTCATCCGGAAAGTCGGGGCGAGCAGTACTTC. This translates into CASSVHPESRGEQYF.

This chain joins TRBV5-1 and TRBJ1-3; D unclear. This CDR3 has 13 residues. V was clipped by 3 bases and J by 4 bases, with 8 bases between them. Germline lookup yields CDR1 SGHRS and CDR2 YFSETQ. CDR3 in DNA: TGCGCCAGCAGCTCCGACTGGGGAAACACCATATATTTT. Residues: CASSSDWGNTIYF. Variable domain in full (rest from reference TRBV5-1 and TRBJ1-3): KAGVTQTPRYLIKTRGQQVTLSCSPISGHRSVSWYQQTPGQGLQFLFEYFSETQRNKGNFPGRFSGRQFSNSRSEMNVSTLELGDSALYLCASSSDWGNTIYFGEGSWLTVV.

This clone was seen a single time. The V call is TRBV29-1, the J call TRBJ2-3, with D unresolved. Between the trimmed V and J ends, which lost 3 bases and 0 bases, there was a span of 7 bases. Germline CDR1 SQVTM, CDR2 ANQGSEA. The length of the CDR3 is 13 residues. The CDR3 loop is CSVDYTSTDTQYF. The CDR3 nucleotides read TGCAGCGTTGACTACACTAGCACAGATACGCAGTATTTT.

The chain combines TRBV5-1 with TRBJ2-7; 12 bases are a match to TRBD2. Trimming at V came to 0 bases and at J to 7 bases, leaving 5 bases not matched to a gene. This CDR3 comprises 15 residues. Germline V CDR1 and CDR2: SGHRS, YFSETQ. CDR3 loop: CASSLETSGSGEQYF. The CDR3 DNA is TGCGCCAGCAGCTTGGAGACTAGCGGGAGTGGTGAGCAGTACTTC.

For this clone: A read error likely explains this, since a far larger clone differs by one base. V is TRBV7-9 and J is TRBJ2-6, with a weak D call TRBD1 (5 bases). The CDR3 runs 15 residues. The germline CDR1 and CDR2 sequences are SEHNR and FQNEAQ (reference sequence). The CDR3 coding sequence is TGTGCCAGCAGCTTAGTGCTCTCTGGGGCCAGCGTCCTGACTTTC. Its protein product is CASSLVLSGASVLTF.

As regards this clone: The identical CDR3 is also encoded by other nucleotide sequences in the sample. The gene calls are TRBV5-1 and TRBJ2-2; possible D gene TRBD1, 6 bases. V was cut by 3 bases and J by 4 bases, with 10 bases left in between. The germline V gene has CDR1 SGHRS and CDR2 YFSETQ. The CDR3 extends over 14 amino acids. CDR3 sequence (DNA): TGCGCCAGCAGCTGGGGGACAACCACCGGGGAGCTGTTTTTT. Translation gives CASSWGTTTGELFF.

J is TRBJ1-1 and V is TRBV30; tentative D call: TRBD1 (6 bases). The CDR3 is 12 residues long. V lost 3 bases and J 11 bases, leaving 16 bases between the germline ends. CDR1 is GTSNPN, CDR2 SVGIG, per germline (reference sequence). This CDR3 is CAWSPHGGRAFF. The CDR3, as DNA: TGTGCCTGGAGCCCGCATGGGGGCCGCGCTTTCTTT.

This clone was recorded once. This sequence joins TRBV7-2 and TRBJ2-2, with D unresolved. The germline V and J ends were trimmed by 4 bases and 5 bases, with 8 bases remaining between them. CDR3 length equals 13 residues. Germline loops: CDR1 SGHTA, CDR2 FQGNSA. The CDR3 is CASSYQLTGELFF. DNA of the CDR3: TGTGCCAGCAGCTATCAGTTGACCGGGGAGCTGTTTTTT.

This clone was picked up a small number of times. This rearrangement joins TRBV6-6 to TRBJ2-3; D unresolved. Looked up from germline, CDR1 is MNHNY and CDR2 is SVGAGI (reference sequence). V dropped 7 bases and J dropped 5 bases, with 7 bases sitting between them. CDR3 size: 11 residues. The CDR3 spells CASTNGDTQYF. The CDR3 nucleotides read TGTGCCAGCACCAACGGAGATACGCAGTATTTT.